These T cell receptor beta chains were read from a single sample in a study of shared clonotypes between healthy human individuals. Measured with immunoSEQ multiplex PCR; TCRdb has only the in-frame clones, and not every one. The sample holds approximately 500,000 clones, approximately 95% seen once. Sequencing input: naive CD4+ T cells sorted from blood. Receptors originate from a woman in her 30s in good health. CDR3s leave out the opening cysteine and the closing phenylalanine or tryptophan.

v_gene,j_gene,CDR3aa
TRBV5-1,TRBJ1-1,ASSLVGRTEAF
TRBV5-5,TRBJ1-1,ASSLARSEAF
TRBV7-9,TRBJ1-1,ASSSPGTANTEAF
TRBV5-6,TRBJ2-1,ASSLGHNEQF
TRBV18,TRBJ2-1,ASSPNRQEYNEQF
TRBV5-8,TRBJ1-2,ASRKGLYYGYT
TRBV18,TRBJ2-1,ASSPPWTSLRLSSYNEQF
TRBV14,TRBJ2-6,ASSHWGSGANVLT
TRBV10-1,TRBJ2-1,ASSVQALSSYNEQF
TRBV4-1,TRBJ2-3,ASSQTLAGSTDTQY
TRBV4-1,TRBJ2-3,ASSLLSGGFTDTQY
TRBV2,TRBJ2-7,ASSEMASGLYEQY
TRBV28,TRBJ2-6,ASSLFLKGRGANVLT
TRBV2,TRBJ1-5,ASSSKADSLSPQH
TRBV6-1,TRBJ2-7,ASSESMGQGTYEQY
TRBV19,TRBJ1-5,ASSIGWQGTDQPQH
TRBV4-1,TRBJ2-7,ASSRPGSGPYEQY
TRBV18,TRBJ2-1,ASLGQEVHNEQF
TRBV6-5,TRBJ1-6,ASSYFGNSPLH
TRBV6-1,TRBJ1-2,ASRAGTAYGYT
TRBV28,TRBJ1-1,ASSPRSLNTEAF
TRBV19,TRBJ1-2,ASSPPVGSTYGYT
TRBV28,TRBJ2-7,ATATWQGSYEQY
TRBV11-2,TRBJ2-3,ASSYSRYTQY
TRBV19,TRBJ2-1,ASSRDSGRTYNEQF
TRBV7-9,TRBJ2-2,ASSTTGELF
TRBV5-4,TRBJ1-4,ASSSAGFGEAEKLF
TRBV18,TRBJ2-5,ASSRPTIHGETQY
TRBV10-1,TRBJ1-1,ASSETGRATEAF
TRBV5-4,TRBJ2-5,ASSDDPGTSGVTQY
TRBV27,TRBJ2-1,ASSLTSGYYNEQF
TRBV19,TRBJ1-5,ASSPRFFNQPQH
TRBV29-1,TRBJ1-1,SVGHGGPEAF
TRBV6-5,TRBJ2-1,ASGMREQF
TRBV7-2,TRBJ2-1,ASSLVGAAQNEQF
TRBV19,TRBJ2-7,ACTGTSDAEQY
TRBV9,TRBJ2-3,ASSVTSGRLSDTQY
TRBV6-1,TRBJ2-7,ASSEMTENYEQY
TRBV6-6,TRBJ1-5,ASSYLGQGTSQPQH
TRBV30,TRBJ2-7,AWQPGPVYEQY
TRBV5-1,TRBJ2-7,ASSPGGGSSYEQY